This T cell receptor beta chain was captured by sequencing in a study of T cell responses to AZD1222 COVID-19 vaccine. J lost 5 bases, V lost 7 bases, and 8 bases had no gene match. CDR3 length: 16 residues. The germline V gene encodes CDR1 SNHLY and CDR2 FYNNEI. In the case of this clone: What it binds is not known.

TCRdb's copy holds only in-frame clones and misses some; the assay was immunoSEQ multiplex PCR. The top ten hold around 3.8% of the sample, which has about 120,000 clones, 80% to 95% seen once. Study-wide results and limits: Repertoire sampling was restricted to post-peak T cell response timepoints. Spike as a whole was targeted by vaccine-associated CD4 TCRs, dominant at 160-218 and 743-854.

The clonotype was recovered from an adult who received the MenACWY meningococcal vaccine as a control. The specimen comprised peripheral blood, sampled 28 days after the second dose of the MenACWY control vaccine. The J gene is TRBJ2-1, the V gene TRBV2; 13 bases fit TRBD2. Here the CDR3 reads CASTYTGTSGNNEQFF. The CDR3, as DNA: TGTGCCAGCACCTACACCGGGACTAGCGGGAACAATGAGCAGTTCTTC.